This record concerns one TCR beta chain sequence. Antigen: not known. This entry comes from a study of cytomegalovirus exposure and HLA in healthy donors. Overall study findings and caveats: Donor immune exposure was known only as CMV serostatus. A missense variant in DCLRE1C was later tied to TCR beta V- and J-gene trimming.

Researchers ran the PCR with 60 Vbeta and 13 Jbeta primers. Sequenced by immunoSEQ multiplex PCR; TCRdb stores in-frame clones only, minus some. The sample lists some 190,000 clones, 70% to 80% occurring once. The receptor was isolated from a man between 18 and 29 years old in good health and CMV-seronegative. The sample taken for sequencing was PBMCs.

This CDR3 is CASSVEPGQYNSPLHF. The CDR3 DNA sequence: TGTGCCAGCAGCGTAGAGCCAGGTCAATATAATTCACCCCTCCACTTT. The gene calls are TRBV9 and TRBJ1-6; D call uncertain. The CDR3 sequence is 16 residues long. The V gene's germline CDR1 is SGDLS and CDR2 YYNGEE. The V end lost 0 bases, the J end lost 4 bases, and 11 bases lay between the germline ends.